The clone carrying this T cell receptor (beta chain) was seen only once. Using immunoSEQ multiplex PCR, the repertoire was profiled, and TCRdb retains in-frame clones only, with some absent. The sample includes approximately 1,100 clones, approximately 70% of them seen just once. These data come from a study of T cell clonotyping in hematopoietic cell transplantation. V was shortened by 0 bases and J by 0 bases, with 6 bases between the two germline ends. CDR1 is LGHNA and CDR2 is YSLEER in the germline V gene. The CDR3 has 16 residues. The sequenced sample was peripheral blood mononuclear cells, obtained 100 days after allogeneic stem cell transplant. This receptor was taken from a female patient younger than 45 who had an allogeneic stem cell transplant, so T cells may come from the graft donor. Some clones in this sample may be carry-over from other donors' samples. The chain recombines TRBV4-3 with TRBJ2-6, with D hard to call. This chain's CDR3 is CASSQDRISGANVLTF. CDR3 nucleotide sequence: TGCGCCAGCAGCCAAGATAGGATCTCTGGGGCCAACGTCCTGACTTTC.